This T cell receptor beta chain was documented in a study of a mutant IDH1 vaccine in newly diagnosed glioma. Study overall: Treated patients had a mean age of around 40 years and a 62.5% male, about 38% female split.

V shed 6 bases and J shed 5 bases, with 19 bases lying between them. The length of the CDR3 is 15 residues. Per the germline V gene, CDR1 is MNHEY and CDR2 is SVGAGI. Assay: immunoSEQ multiplex PCR; the TCRdb copy retains only in-frame clones and omits some. The sample holds about 44,000 clones, around 90% seen once. A remark on this clone: Its target is not known.

The time point here: week 23, last vaccination. Vaccination comprised doses that each held 300 ug of mutant IDH1 20-mer peptide, plus topical imiquimod. This TCR was sampled from a man over 45 with glioma. The gene calls are TRBV6-5 and TRBJ1-2, with D possibly matching TRBD1 (5 bases). Source: PBMCs, taken from a glioma patient whose treatment included an IDH1 peptide vaccine. CDR3 coding DNA: TGTGCCAGCAGGGGCCAATGGGGGGTAGGGTATGGCTACACCTTC. It yields the protein CASRGQWGVGYGYTF.